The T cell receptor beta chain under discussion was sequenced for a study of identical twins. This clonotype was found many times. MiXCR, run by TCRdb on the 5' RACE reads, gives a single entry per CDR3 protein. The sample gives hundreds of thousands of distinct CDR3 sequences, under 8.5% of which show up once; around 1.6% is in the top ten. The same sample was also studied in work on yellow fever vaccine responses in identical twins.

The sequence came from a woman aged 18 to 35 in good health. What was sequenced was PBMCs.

The CDR3 here is CASSLGFGYYNEQFF. The CDR3 DNA sequence: TGTGCCAGCAGCTTAGGATTTGGGTACTACAATGAGCAGTTCTTC. This sequence joins TRBV7-2 and TRBJ2-1; no definite D call. The CDR3 spans 15 residues. Germline CDR1 and CDR2: SGHTA and FQGNSA. Trimming cost V 1 base and J 3 bases, with 10 bases left between them.